These 29 T cell receptor beta chains were sequenced from one sample in a study of cytomegalovirus exposure and HLA in healthy donors. Primers: 60 Vbeta forward and 13 Jbeta reverse. Clones were read by immunoSEQ multiplex PCR, and TCRdb kept only the in-frame ones, dropping some. The sample contains roughly 160,000 clones, about 85% of which appear only once. The sample was PBMCs. These receptors all come from a man aged 25-45 years in good health and CMV-seropositive.

This clone occurred once. This chain uses TRBV6-1 with TRBJ1-2; weak D call: TRBD1 (6 bases). Trimming shortened V by 5 bases and J by 2 bases, and 12 bases separated the two germline ends. The CDR3 sequence is 14 residues long. Germline CDR1 MNHNS, CDR2 SASEGT. The CDR3 nucleotides are TGTGCCAGCAGTTCGGGACACCTCAACTATGGCTACACCTTC. The encoded protein is CASSSGHLNYGYTF.

This chain links TRBV4-1 with TRBJ2-2; 8 bases agree with TRBD2. V gave up 1 base and J gave up 7 bases; unmatched junction bases: 14. The CDR3 contains 18 residues. Germline V gene lookup returns CDR1 MGHRA and CDR2 YSYEKL. The CDR3 sequence is CASSQAPSPGLGGGELFF. CDR3 sequence (DNA): TGCGCCAGCAGCCAAGCCCCCTCACCGGGACTAGGGGGCGGGGAGCTGTTTTTT.

The chain recombines TRBV5-1 with TRBJ2-2, with 8 bases aligning to TRBD1. Per the germline V gene, CDR1 is SGHRS and CDR2 is YFSETQ. This CDR3 contains 15 residues. J lost 4 bases, V lost 3 bases, and 5 bases had no gene match. Here the CDR3 DNA reads TGCGCCAGCAGCTCCGAGACAGGGGCCACCGGGGAGCTGTTTTTT. Its protein product is CASSSETGATGELFF. The full variable domain, with the rest looked up from reference TRBV5-1 and TRBJ2-2, is KAGVTQTPRYLIKTRGQQVTLSCSPISGHRSVSWYQQTPGQGLQFLFEYFSETQRNKGNFPGRFSGRQFSNSRSEMNVSTLELGDSALYLCASSSETGATGELFFGEGSRLTVL.

The rearrangement joins TRBV9 to TRBJ2-2; 11 bases line up with TRBD1. Unmatched junction bases numbered 6, after V lost 0 bases and J lost 5 bases. There are 17 residues in the CDR3. Germline lookup yields CDR1 SGDLS and CDR2 YYNGEE. CDR3 in amino acids: CASSVGPGQGGTGELFF. CDR3 in DNA: TGTGCCAGCAGCGTAGGGCCGGGACAGGGGGGGACCGGGGAGCTGTTTTTT.

This clone was recorded a few times. The chain uses TRBV6-5 and TRBJ1-1; 9 bases are shared with TRBD1. The CDR3 is made up of 14 amino acids. V trimming: 8 bases; J trimming: 5 bases; junction bases outside the gene matches: 9. The V gene's germline CDR1 is MNHEY and CDR2 SVGAGI. The CDR3 DNA follows: TGTGCCAGCCGCCGGGACAGGGTGATGACTGAAGCTTTCTTT. The encoded protein is CASRRDRVMTEAFF.

The CDR3 DNA follows: TGCAGCGTTAGAGCGGGAGGAAATACCGGGGAGCTGTTTTTT. This sequence encodes CSVRAGGNTGELFF. The chain combines TRBV29-1 with TRBJ2-2; TRBD2 matches at 9 bases. V dropped 5 bases and J dropped 5; count of bases not matched to a gene: 6. The CDR3 runs 14 residues. CDR1 SQVTM and CDR2 ANQGSEA come from the germline V gene.

The rearrangement links TRBV2 to TRBJ1-6; 7 bases are a match to TRBD1. Per germline, CDR1 SNHLY and CDR2 FYNNEI. The V gene end was trimmed by 6 bases and the J gene end by 0 bases; junction bases not matched to a gene: 8. CDR3 length equals 17 residues. The CDR3 DNA is TGTGCCAGCAGAAAACAGGGGCCGAGCTCCTATAATTCACCCCTCCACTTT. This translates into CASRKQGPSSYNSPLHF.

V gene TRBV7-8 combines with J gene TRBJ1-2; TRBD1 matches at 12 bases. Trimming at V came to 4 bases and at J to 8 bases, leaving 8 bases not matched to a gene. The CDR3 has 15 amino acids. The germline V gene has CDR1 SGHVS and CDR2 FQNEAQ. The CDR3 protein is CASSWSRDRGQGYTF. The CDR3 DNA reads as TGTGCCAGCAGCTGGAGTCGGGACAGGGGGCAAGGCTACACCTTC.

The V and J genes are TRBV5-6 and TRBJ1-2, with 7 bases fitting TRBD1. The CDR3 consists of 15 residues. J gave up 1 base and V 4 bases, and 7 bases lay outside the gene matches. Germline V lookup: CDR1 SGHDT, CDR2 YYEEEE. This chain's CDR3 is CASSPGTAYNYGYTF. The CDR3 DNA reads as TGTGCCAGCAGCCCCGGGACAGCCTATAACTATGGCTACACCTTC.

The table lists this clone with a count of one. The chain joins TRBV19 to TRBJ2-7; 8 bases are a match to TRBD1. There are 15 residues in the CDR3. The trim removed 3 bases at V and 5 bases at J, leaving 9 bases unmatched. Germline assignment: CDR1 LNHDA and CDR2 SQIVND (reference sequence). The CDR3 protein is CASSIQGQGTHEQYF. The CDR3 nucleotides read TGTGCCAGTAGTATCCAAGGACAGGGAACCCACGAGCAGTACTTC. Based on the CDR3 plus reference TRBV19 and TRBJ2-7, the full variable domain is DGGITQSPKYLFRKEGQNVTLSCEQNLNHDAMYWYRQDPGQGLRLIYYSQIVNDFQKGDIAEGYSVSREKKESFPLTVTSAQKNPTAFYLCASSIQGQGTHEQYFGPGTRLTVT.

The chain uses TRBV7-9 and TRBJ1-6, with TRBD1 as a possible D gene (6 bases). V dropped 4 bases and J dropped 10 bases, with 17 bases sitting between them. CDR1 and CDR2 (germline): SEHNR, FQNEAQ (reference sequence). The CDR3 totals 15 residues. CDR3 amino acids: CASSSLKGHGSPLHF. The CDR3 coding sequence is TGTGCCAGCAGCTCCCTAAAGGGACATGGGTCACCCCTCCACTTT.

The rearrangement joins TRBV11-3 to TRBJ2-7, with 9 bases aligning to TRBD1. The trim removed 4 bases at V and 4 bases at J, leaving 2 bases unmatched. CDR3 size: 13 residues. Germline CDR1 and CDR2: SGHNT and YENEEA. The DNA for the CDR3 is TGTGCCAGCAGCTGGGACAGGGTTTACGAGCAGTACTTC. Translated: CASSWDRVYEQYF. The whole variable domain, remainder taken from reference TRBV11-3 and TRBJ2-7, is EAGVVQSPRYKIIEKKQPVAFWCNPISGHNTLYWYLQNLGQGPELLIRYENEEAVDDSQLPKDRFSAERLKGVDSTLKIQPAELGDSAVYLCASSWDRVYEQYFGPGTRLTVT.

V gene TRBV18 combines with J gene TRBJ2-1, with 8 bases identical to TRBD2. V shed 3 bases, J shed 6 bases, and the junction held 7 bases outside the gene matches. The CDR3 covers 15 residues. In germline, CDR1 is KGHSH, CDR2 LQKENI. The CDR3 bases are TGTGCCAGCTCACCTACAGCGGGAGTGGGCAATGAGCAGTTCTTC. This gives the protein CASSPTAGVGNEQFF.

The chain is built from TRBV11-2 and TRBJ2-3; 10 bases are a match to TRBD1. Losses at the gene ends were 5 bases for V and 6 bases for J; bases not matched to a gene: 8. Germline CDR1 reads SGHAT; CDR2 reads FQNNGV. The length of the CDR3 is 15 residues. The CDR3 protein is CASSTRQGAMDTQYF. CDR3 bases: TGTGCCAGCAGCACCCGACAGGGGGCAATGGATACGCAGTATTTT.

V is TRBV7-2 and J is TRBJ2-1; the D is unclear. V was trimmed by 1 base and J by 2 bases, leaving 6 bases between them. The CDR3 extends over 14 amino acids. CDR1 and CDR2 (germline): SGHTA, FQGNSA. Here the CDR3 reads CASSLVSAYNEQFF. DNA for the CDR3: TGTGCCAGCAGCTTAGTGTCAGCCTACAATGAGCAGTTCTTC.

V and J are TRBV7-9 and TRBJ1-4; TRBD1 aligns across 11 bases. The CDR3 spans 15 residues. CDR1 is SEHNR, CDR2 FQNEAQ, per germline (reference sequence). V dropped 2 bases and J dropped 11; count of bases not matched to a gene: 7. The DNA of the CDR3 is TGTGCCAGCAGCTTAACGACCGGACAGGGGGCCAAACTGTTTTTT. It specifies CASSLTTGQGAKLFF.

The chain joins TRBV19 to TRBJ1-1; D remains ambiguous. Germline V gene sequence: CDR1 LNHDA, CDR2 SQIVND (reference sequence). The CDR3 contains 15 residues. Trimming took 3 bases from V and 1 from J, leaving 12 bases between them. The CDR3 region has the DNA TGTGCCAGTAGTATGGGCGGGTTTGGGAACACTGAAGCTTTCTTT. As protein: CASSMGGFGNTEAFF.

This clone was recorded only once. CDR3 protein: CASSSVAGLRNEQYF. The CDR3 nucleotides read TGTGCCAGCAGCTCCGTAGCGGGACTTAGGAACGAGCAGTACTTC. V and J are TRBV11-3 and TRBJ2-5, with TRBD2 matching 8 bases. The end of the DNA fits TRBJ2-7 better, so the J call may be wrong. CDR1 is SGHNT, CDR2 YENEEA, per germline. The CDR3 consists of 15 residues.

This chain connects TRBV7-2 to TRBJ1-3; D is perhaps TRBD1 (6 bases). The CDR3 is 17 amino acids. Germline-derived CDR1 and CDR2 are SGHTA and FQGNSA. Trimming stripped 5 bases from V and 4 bases from J, with 21 bases between. This CDR3 is CASSGRGGKQAGNTIYF. The DNA for the CDR3 is TGTGCCAGCAGCGGCAGGGGAGGGAAACAGGCGGGAAACACCATATATTTT.

A single count supports this clone. The chain combines TRBV7-8 with TRBJ2-3, with D possibly TRBD2 on 7 matching bases. CDR1 is SGHVS, CDR2 FQNEAQ, per germline. This CDR3 has 15 residues. Trimming removed 1 base from V and 1 base from J, with 9 bases in between. The CDR3 DNA sequence: TGTGCCAGCAGCTTAGAGGGGGGGGGCACAGATACGCAGTATTTT. This gives the protein CASSLEGGGTDTQYF.

As DNA, the CDR3 is TGTGCCACCAGCAGAGGAGGGGACATTGAGTCCTACACCTTC. Translating gives CATSRGGDIESYTF. The chain couples TRBV15 to TRBJ1-2, with D maybe TRBD1 (6 bases). The germline gives CDR1 LNHNV, CDR2 YYDKDF (reference sequence). V lost 1 base to trimming and J lost 10 bases, with 16 bases between them. The CDR3 runs 14 residues.

This clone has a single count. The gene calls are TRBV7-3 and TRBJ1-1; D is perhaps TRBD1 (5 bases). The length of the CDR3 is 14 residues. The germline V gene has CDR1 SGHTA and CDR2 FQGTGA. Trimming cost V 2 bases and J 2 bases, with 9 bases left between them. CDR3 protein: CASSLSQGNTEAFF. The DNA of the CDR3 is TGTGCCAGCAGCTTATCCCAGGGAAACACTGAAGCTTTCTTT.

Worth noting for this clone: In the same sample, other DNA sequences code for this CDR3. The rearrangement joins TRBV13 to TRBJ1-2, with 8 positions matching TRBD1. The ends lost 5 bases at V and 7 bases at J; junction bases unmatched: 6. Looked up from germline, CDR1 is PRHDT and CDR2 is FYEKMQ (reference sequence). The CDR3 loop spans 13 amino acids. The CDR3 loop reads CASSHRTGPGYTF. The CDR3 nucleotides are TGTGCCAGCAGCCATCGGACAGGGCCTGGCTACACCTTC. Based on the CDR3 plus reference TRBV13 and TRBJ1-2, the full variable domain is AAGVIQSPRHLIKEKRETATLKCYPIPRHDTVYWYQQGPGQDPQFLISFYEKMQSDKGSIPDRFSAQQFSDYHSELNMSSLELGDSALYFCASSHRTGPGYTFGSGTRLTVV.

This sequence joins TRBV7-9 and TRBJ1-4; D may be TRBD1 (6 bases). The germline V gene has CDR1 SEHNR and CDR2 FQNEAQ (reference sequence). V was cut by 5 bases and J by 2 bases, with 12 bases left in between. The CDR3 spans 15 residues. This CDR3 reads CASSLLQGTNEKLFF. In DNA form, the CDR3 reads TGTGCCAGCAGCCTGCTTCAGGGGACTAATGAAAAACTGTTTTTT.

The chain links TRBV4-3 to TRBJ2-7; D is possibly TRBD2 (5 bases). Trimming pared 0 bases from V and 4 bases from J, leaving 10 bases between. This CDR3 is 14 amino acids long. Germline-derived CDR1 and CDR2 are LGHNA and YSLEER. CDR3 loop: CASSQDERGYEQYF. The CDR3 DNA reads TGCGCCAGCAGCCAAGATGAACGGGGTTACGAGCAGTACTTC.

This chain links TRBV7-2 with TRBJ1-4, with 7 bases aligning to TRBD1. Trimming removed 5 bases from V and 8 bases from J; junction bases left unmatched: 8. Germline CDR1 and CDR2: SGHTA and FQGNSA. The CDR3 has 14 residues. DNA for the CDR3: TGTGCCAGCAGCCAAGACAGGGTTGAGGAAAAACTGTTTTTT. This translates into CASSQDRVEEKLFF.

The rearrangement joins TRBV30 to TRBJ2-2, with D perhaps TRBD1 (8 bases). Trimming cost V 5 bases and J 5 bases, with 21 bases left between them. The germline gives CDR1 GTSNPN, CDR2 SVGIG (reference sequence). The CDR3 spans 16 residues. The CDR3, as DNA: TGTGCCTGGTTAACAGGGGGGGAGGTTATGACCGGGGAGCTGTTTTTT. Protein product: CAWLTGGEVMTGELFF.

This chain connects TRBV21-1 to TRBJ1-3. TRBV21-1 is a listed pseudogene. This CDR3 is built from 19 residues. CDR3 coding DNA: TGTGCCAGCAGCAAAGGAATCCCGGCAGGCCGGGAACCTGGAAACACCATATATTTT. Its translation: CASSKGIPAGREPGNTIYF.

V usage is TRBV7-2 and J usage is TRBJ2-5; TRBD1 matches at 8 bases. The CDR3 spans 16 residues. Trimming removed 5 bases from V and 2 bases from J; junction bases left unmatched: 10. Germline CDR1 reads SGHTA; CDR2 reads FQGNSA. The CDR3, as DNA: TGTGCCAGCAGCGCCCCACCAGGGGGCCCTCAAGAGACCCAGTACTTC. It encodes CASSAPPGGPQETQYF.